These 25 T cell receptor beta chains were all obtained from the same sample, sequenced in a study of T-cell reconstitution after alpha-beta-depleted transplantation in children. Unique molecular identifiers were incorporated when the TCRbeta library was constructed. TCRdb called the PCR reads again in MiXCR, with one record for every CDR3 protein. The table has about 110,000 distinct CDR3 sequences, around 10% seen once. Material: PBMCs from the stem cell graft donor, obtained from the stem cell graft. These receptors all stem from a human donor who donated a stem cell graft to a child with acute lymphoblastic leukemia.

There are many counts of this clonotype. The V call is TRBV7-2, the J call TRBJ2-1; D is ambiguous. The V gene lost 2 bases and the J gene lost 8 bases, with 7 bases spanning the gap. Per germline, CDR1 SGHTA and CDR2 FQGNSA. The CDR3 is 12 amino acids. In DNA, the CDR3 is TGTGCCAGCAGCTTATCGACCTATGAGCAGTTCTTC. Translating it yields CASSLSTYEQFF.

Many counts were recorded for this clonotype. V gene TRBV25-1 combines with J gene TRBJ1-4; no clear D. V shed 6 bases and J shed 7 bases, with 12 bases lying between them. The V gene's germline CDR1 is MGHDK and CDR2 SYGVNS. CDR3 length equals 13 residues. The CDR3 reads CASRREVGEKLFF. In nucleotides, the CDR3 is TGTGCCAGCAGGAGGGAGGTCGGTGAAAAACTGTTTTTT.

The chain uses TRBV7-3 and TRBJ2-3; the D gene is possibly TRBD1 (5 bases). Per germline, CDR1 SGHTA and CDR2 FQGTGA. The CDR3 loop spans 15 amino acids. Trimming removed 2 bases at V and 4 bases at J, with 13 bases between. CDR3 loop: CASSLLAGMADTQYF. CDR3 bases: TGTGCCAGCAGCTTATTGGCAGGGATGGCAGATACGCAGTATTTT.

This clonotype was detected ten times or more. The chain links TRBV7-9 to TRBJ2-3; 7 positions agree with TRBD2. The CDR3 has 15 residues. Germline-derived CDR1 and CDR2 are SEHNR and FQNEAQ (reference sequence). With 2 bases clipped from V and 1 base from J, the junction kept 3 bases outside the gene matches. The CDR3 coding sequence is TGTGCCAGCAGCTTACCGGCGGGGGGCACAGATACGCAGTATTTT. Protein product: CASSLPAGGTDTQYF.

There are many counts of this clonotype. The chain joins TRBV5-4 to TRBJ2-7; 12 positions agree with TRBD2. The CDR3 is 15 residues long. Germline V gene data show CDR1 as SGHNT and CDR2 as YYREEE (reference sequence). V dropped 2 bases and J dropped 3; count of bases not matched to a gene: 3. The DNA of the CDR3 is TGTGCCAGCAGCTTAGGACTAGCGGGAAACTACGAGCAGTACTTC. The encoded protein is CASSLGLAGNYEQYF.

This clonotype was found many times. The CDR3 DNA reads as TGTGCCAGCAGCGTAGTAGCGGGGCCCACTGAAGCTTTCTTT. Its protein product is CASSVVAGPTEAFF. The chain carries TRBV9 and TRBJ1-1; TRBD1 might be the D (5 bases). There are 14 residues in the CDR3. Germline V CDR1 and CDR2: SGDLS, YYNGEE. V shed 0 bases and J shed 4 bases, with 10 bases lying between them. The complete variable domain, with remaining parts taken from reference TRBV9 and TRBJ1-1, reads DSGVTQTPKHLITATGQRVTLRCSPRSGDLSVYWYQQSLDQGLQFLIQYYNGEERAKGNILERFSAQQFPDLHSELNLSSLELGDSALYFCASSVVAGPTEAFFGQGTRLTVV.

This clonotype was counted between two and nine times. J is TRBJ2-2 and V is TRBV7-3; 8 bases map to TRBD1. Germline V gene lookup returns CDR1 SGHTA and CDR2 FQGTGA. The ends lost 5 bases at V and 1 base at J; junction bases unmatched: 9. This CDR3 is built from 17 residues. The CDR3 protein is CASSLTRTGMNTGELFF. The CDR3 bases are TGTGCCAGCAGCCTCACTCGGACAGGGATGAACACCGGGGAGCTGTTTTTT.

As for this clonotype: A much larger clone differs from this one at a single base, so this may be a read error. This chain links TRBV7-6 with TRBJ1-6; no clear D gene. The CDR3 is 15 residues long. With 2 bases removed from V and 7 bases from J, the gap between germline ends came to 12 bases. Germline V gene sequence: CDR1 SGHVS, CDR2 FNYEAQ. The CDR3 coding sequence is TGTGCCAGCAGCTTAAATGGATTCGGGAATTCACCCCTCCACTTT. It is translated as CASSLNGFGNSPLHF.

This clonotype occurred many times. The J gene is TRBJ2-2, the V gene TRBV7-2; D might be TRBD1 (6 bases). The germline CDR1 and CDR2 sequences are SGHTA and FQGNSA. CDR3 length equals 16 residues. The V end was cut by 6 bases, the J end by 9 bases, with 23 bases between. Here the CDR3 DNA reads TGTGCCAGCAGAGCAAGGCAGGCAGGGGATTATAGGGAGCTGTTTTTT. Translated, it gives CASRARQAGDYRELFF.

In this sample, this clonotype turned up many times. The chain carries TRBV6-2 or TRBV6-3 and TRBJ1-6; D is possibly TRBD1 (5 bases). This CDR3 contains 14 residues. The V gene lost 2 bases and the J gene lost 7 bases, with 9 bases spanning the gap. The germline V gene encodes CDR1 MNHEY and CDR2 SVGEGT. CDR3 coding DNA: TGTGCCAGCAGTTACCGACAGTTGAATTCACCCCTCCACTTT. Encoded protein: CASSYRQLNSPLHF.

This clonotype was found many times. The V gene is TRBV19, the J gene TRBJ1-1, with a tentative D call TRBD1 (5 bases). Germline loops: CDR1 LNHDA, CDR2 SQIVND (reference sequence). The CDR3 is 13 residues long. Trimming stripped 7 bases from V and 4 bases from J, with 13 bases between. CDR3 DNA: TGTGCCAGTATGGGGAGGGGAAGCACTGAAGCTTTCTTT. Residues: CASMGRGSTEAFF.

This clonotype was seen ten or more times. This rearrangement joins TRBV12-3 or TRBV12-4 to TRBJ1-5; 7 bases align to TRBD1. The J segment lost 7 bases and the V segment lost 2 bases, leaving 8 bases of the junction unmatched. This CDR3 comprises 15 residues. The CDR3 region has the DNA TGTGCCAGCAGTTTACGGACACCGACAGGGCAGCCCCAGCATTTT. Translated: CASSLRTPTGQPQHF.

Comments on this clonotype: This could be a read error, since a much larger clone is one nucleotide away. The chain is built from TRBV12-3 or TRBV12-4 and TRBJ2-7, with TRBD1 matching over 9 bases. CDR3 length equals 16 residues. The CDR3 sequence is CASSLGGQGAGYEQYF. CDR3 nucleotide sequence: TGTGCCAGCAGCTTAGGGGGACAGGGCGCAGGGTACGAGCAGTACTTC.

This clonotype appeared many times. This chain connects TRBV4-3 to TRBJ2-1; TRBD1 agrees at 9 bases. This CDR3 region has 15 residues. Germline loops: CDR1 LGHNA, CDR2 YSLEER. J was trimmed by 3 bases and V by 1 base; bases with no gene match: 1. The CDR3 DNA follows: TGCGCCAGCAGCCAAGGGACAGGGGACTACAATGAGCAGTTCTTC. This gives the protein CASSQGTGDYNEQFF.

This clonotype was detected ten times or more. This chain connects TRBV4-3 to TRBJ1-1; D ambiguous. The V and J ends lost 7 bases and 4 bases respectively, with 16 bases between them. The CDR3 is made up of 14 amino acids. CDR1 is LGHNA and CDR2 is YSLEER in the germline V gene. This chain's CDR3 is CASTPGPVGTEAFF. For the CDR3, the DNA is TGCGCCAGCACCCCGGGCCCAGTGGGCACTGAAGCTTTCTTT.

This clonotype has at least ten counts. V is TRBV4-3 and J is TRBJ1-4; the D gene is possibly TRBD1 (5 bases). Germline CDR1 and CDR2: LGHNA and YSLEER. V shed 2 bases and J shed 0 bases, with 13 bases lying between them. The CDR3 consists of 17 residues. The CDR3, as DNA: TGCGCCAGCAGCCAAACGACAGAAATCTCAACTAATGAAAAACTGTTTTTT. Residues: CASSQTTEISTNEKLFF.

In this sample, this clonotype turned up many times. The V call is TRBV20-1, the J call TRBJ2-5, with D possibly TRBD2 on 5 matching bases. Trimming removed 1 base from V and 3 bases from J, with 18 bases in between. Germline CDR1 and CDR2: DFQATT and SNEGSKA (reference sequence). CDR3 length equals 16 residues. The CDR3 reads CSARAPNRAREETQYF. The CDR3 DNA reads TGCAGTGCTAGAGCCCCCAATCGGGCGCGGGAAGAGACCCAGTACTTC.

In this sample, this clonotype turned up many times. The V gene is TRBV7-2, the J gene TRBJ2-3, with 9 bases lining up with TRBD1. V shed 6 bases, J shed 3 bases, and the junction held 4 bases outside the gene matches. This CDR3 is 14 amino acids long. From germline, CDR1 is SGHTA and CDR2 FQGNSA. CDR3 DNA sequence: TGTGCCAGCAGTAAGGACAGGGGTACAGATACGCAGTATTTT. It specifies CASSKDRGTDTQYF.

This clonotype was counted between two and nine times. The chain joins TRBV11-2 to TRBJ2-3; 12 bases map to TRBD2. Germline CDR1 reads SGHAT; CDR2 reads FQNNGV. V lost 5 bases, J lost 8 bases, and 8 bases stayed unmatched. This CDR3 is built from 15 residues. CDR3 region: CASSPSLAGGGTQYF. CDR3 DNA: TGTGCCAGCAGCCCGAGCCTAGCGGGAGGGGGTACGCAGTATTTT. The variable domain in full, completed from reference TRBV11-2 and TRBJ2-3, reads EAGVAQSPRYKIIEKRQSVAFWCNPISGHATLYWYQQILGQGPKLLIQFQNNGVVDDSQLPKDRFSAERLKGVDSTLKIQPAKLEDSAVYLCASSPSLAGGGTQYFGPGTRLTVL.

This clonotype has a count of ten or more. The genes are TRBV7-2 and TRBJ1-2, with 7 bases that match TRBD1. Germline V CDR1 and CDR2: SGHTA, FQGNSA. The ends lost 2 bases at V and 8 bases at J; junction bases unmatched: 5. The CDR3 contains 13 residues. The CDR3 region is CASSLTQGVGYTF. CDR3 DNA: TGTGCCAGCAGCTTAACCCAGGGGGTGGGCTACACCTTC.

This clonotype has a count of ten or more. V is TRBV6-5 and J is TRBJ2-7; D assignment may be TRBD1 or TRBD2 (5 bases each). CDR1 and CDR2 (germline): MNHEY, SVGAGI. V was pared by 8 bases and J by 2 bases, with 13 bases between. The CDR3 totals 13 residues. In nucleotides, the CDR3 is TGTGCCAGCGGGAGAAGGGGCCCCTACGAGCAGTACTTC. It codes for CASGRRGPYEQYF.

The table lists this clonotype with many counts. The chain couples TRBV6-2 or TRBV6-3 to TRBJ2-5; the match to TRBD2 covers 9 bases. The CDR3 sequence is 14 residues long. J gave up 5 bases and V 5 bases, and 6 bases lay outside the gene matches. CDR1 and CDR2 (germline): MNHEY, SVGEGT. The CDR3 loop reads CASSALAGWETQYF. As DNA, the CDR3 is TGTGCCAGCAGTGCCCTAGCGGGATGGGAGACCCAGTACTTC.

This clonotype was seen repeatedly, ten times or more. The V call is TRBV20-1, the J call TRBJ2-3; a weak D match, TRBD2 (6 bases). Per germline, CDR1 DFQATT and CDR2 SNEGSKA (reference sequence). The CDR3 consists of 15 residues. Trimming pared 3 bases from V and 3 bases from J, leaving 16 bases between. CDR3 loop: CSARVPLSGTDTQYF. As DNA, the CDR3 is TGCAGTGCTAGGGTTCCCTTAAGCGGGACAGATACGCAGTATTTT.

The V and J genes are TRBV5-6 and TRBJ2-1, with TRBD2 matching 10 bases. Trimming at V came to 7 bases and at J to 3 bases, leaving 16 bases not matched to a gene. The germline V gene has CDR1 SGHDT and CDR2 YYEEEE. CDR3 length equals 18 residues. The chain's CDR3 is CASGPFLLAGEVYNEQFF. The CDR3 bases are TGTGCCAGCGGCCCCTTTCTCCTAGCGGGAGAGGTCTACAATGAGCAGTTCTTC.

Concerning this clonotype: This may be a read error: a much more frequent sequence differs by one nucleotide. The V gene is TRBV11-3, the J gene TRBJ2-3, with D unresolved. Germline CDR1 and CDR2: SGHNT and YENEEA. The CDR3 runs to 14 residues. Deletions cut 4 bases from V and 0 bases from J, with 8 bases between. The CDR3 loop reads CASSSRASTDTQYF. In nucleotides, the CDR3 is TGTGCCAGCAGCTCACGGGCCAGCACAGATACGCAGTATTTT.